Following are 16 T cell receptor beta chains from one sample sequenced in a study of blood T cells in healthy people across ages. The use of a sample-barcoded 5' primer and a J-beta primer mix characterized a second PCR of roughly 7 to 11 cycles. MiXCR, run by TCRdb on the 5' RACE reads, gives a single entry per CDR3 protein. The sample contains 600,000 to 1,000,000 distinct CDR3 sequences, around a quarter of which appear only once. In addition, the sample was reused for a study of T cells of mothers and their children.

The sequencing input was blood. These receptors originate from a boy younger than 18 in good health.

This clonotype was counted between two and nine times. The chain employs TRBV14 and TRBJ2-1; 9 bases line up with TRBD2. V was pared by 5 bases and J by 0 bases, with 11 bases of the junction left unmatched. CDR3 length equals 18 residues. Germline V CDR1 and CDR2: SGHDN, FVKESK. The CDR3 sequence: CASSTRWPSGASYNEQFF. The CDR3 bases are TGTGCCAGCAGCACAAGGTGGCCTAGCGGGGCCTCCTACAATGAGCAGTTCTTC.

This rearrangement joins TRBV25-1 to TRBJ1-2, with a possible D match to TRBD1 (6 bases). V dropped 3 bases and J dropped 2 bases, with 13 bases sitting between them. The CDR3 contains 15 residues. Germline V lookup: CDR1 MGHDK, CDR2 SYGVNS. CDR3 sequence (DNA): TGTGCCAGCAGTGAGGGGGGCAGAGAGAACTATGGCTACACCTTC. It is translated as CASSEGGRENYGYTF.

The chain employs TRBV7-9 and TRBJ2-5, with 10 positions matching TRBD1. The V and J ends lost 7 bases and 5 bases, in that order; junction bases with no gene match: 10. This CDR3 has 15 residues. Germline V gene data show CDR1 as SEHNR and CDR2 as FQNEAQ (reference sequence). CDR3: CASNPPTGGWETQYF. For the CDR3, the DNA is TGTGCCAGCAACCCCCCGACAGGGGGCTGGGAGACCCAGTACTTC.

V usage is TRBV13 and J usage is TRBJ2-1, with 14 nucleotides matching TRBD2. The CDR3 length is 15 residues. The germline V gene has CDR1 PRHDT and CDR2 FYEKMQ (reference sequence). V lost 4 bases and J lost 6; bases outside the gene matches: 2. The chain's CDR3 is CASSSTSGRVNEQFF. The CDR3 nucleotides read TGTGCCAGCAGCTCGACTAGCGGGAGGGTCAATGAGCAGTTCTTC.

This clonotype turned up a few times. The chain is built from TRBV7-2 and TRBJ1-2; the D gene is possibly TRBD1 (5 bases). Between the trimmed V and J ends, which lost 1 base and 4 bases, there was a span of 10 bases. Germline CDR1 reads SGHTA; CDR2 reads FQGNSA. CDR3 length equals 14 residues. The CDR3 sequence is CASSLGQRLYGYTF. The CDR3 DNA follows: TGTGCCAGCAGCTTAGGACAGCGCCTCTATGGCTACACCTTC.

This clonotype was seen a handful of times. The chain employs TRBV11-2 and TRBJ2-3, with unresolved D. V dropped 1 base and J dropped 2 bases, with 10 bases sitting between them. From germline, CDR1 is SGHAT and CDR2 FQNNGV. The CDR3 consists of 15 residues. This CDR3 reads CASSLVGSLTDTQYF. The CDR3 DNA follows: TGTGCCAGCAGCTTAGTGGGCAGCCTCACAGATACGCAGTATTTT. Variable domain in full (rest from reference TRBV11-2 and TRBJ2-3): EAGVAQSPRYKIIEKRQSVAFWCNPISGHATLYWYQQILGQGPKLLIQFQNNGVVDDSQLPKDRFSAERLKGVDSTLKIQPAKLEDSAVYLCASSLVGSLTDTQYFGPGTRLTVL.

The chain combines TRBV4-3 with TRBJ2-1; 12 nucleotides align to TRBD1. In germline, CDR1 is LGHNA, CDR2 YSLEER. The V segment lost 4 bases and the J segment 5 bases; nucleotides outside the gene matches: 9. This CDR3 is 17 amino acids long. In nucleotides, the CDR3 is TGCGCCAGCAGCCTCATCGGGACAGGGGGCAGGGACAATGAGCAGTTCTTC. Its translation is CASSLIGTGGRDNEQFF.

The chain couples TRBV29-1 to TRBJ1-1, with D uncertain. Trimming left V 0 bases short and J 7 bases short, with 6 bases between. The CDR3 contains 11 residues. Per the germline V gene, CDR1 is SQVTM and CDR2 is ANQGSEA. CDR3 amino acids: CSVEDRGEAFF. CDR3 nucleotides: TGCAGCGTTGAAGATCGGGGTGAAGCTTTCTTT.

Only a few counts were recorded for this clonotype. This chain links TRBV29-1 with TRBJ2-3; TRBD2 matches 8 bases. CDR1 and CDR2 (germline): SQVTM, ANQGSEA. This CDR3 is 13 amino acids long. The trim removed 2 bases at V and 6 bases at J, leaving 4 bases unmatched. As DNA, the CDR3 is TGCAGCGTTGAACGGGGGGGCTCCGATACGCAGTATTTT. It codes for CSVERGGSDTQYF.

There are a few counts of this clonotype. The CDR3 DNA is TGCAGCGTTGGGGGAACGCCGGGGACAGAGAGCTCCTACGAGCAGTACTTC. It specifies CSVGGTPGTESSYEQYF. This chain uses TRBV29-1 with TRBJ2-7, with TRBD1 matching over 7 bases. This CDR3 is 17 amino acids long. CDR1 is SQVTM and CDR2 is ANQGSEA in the germline V gene. J was trimmed by 0 bases and V by 4 bases; bases with no gene match: 15.

For this clonotype: The junction departs from germline at one end; a sequencing error may be responsible. The chain couples TRBV29-1 to TRBJ1-3; D unclear. CDR1 and CDR2 (germline): SQVTM, ANQGSEA. This CDR3 spans 11 amino acids. CDR3 nucleotide sequence: TGCAGCGTTGAACGGGGAAACACCGTATATTTT. Its protein is CSVERGNTVYF.

This clonotype has a handful of counts. The chain carries TRBV11-2 and TRBJ2-7; TRBD1 might be the D (8 bases). Trimming removed 3 bases at V and 4 bases at J, with 16 bases between. This CDR3 spans 15 amino acids. Germline CDR1 is SGHAT and CDR2 is FQNNGV. The CDR3 loop reads CASSLGGGQVYEQYF. CDR3 coding DNA: TGTGCCAGCAGCTTGGGCGGGGGACAGGTTTACGAGCAGTACTTC.

This clonotype was observed a few times. This chain's CDR3 is CASWSGAQETQYF. The CDR3 DNA is TGCGCCAGCTGGTCAGGGGCTCAAGAGACCCAGTACTTC. The chain combines TRBV5-1 with TRBJ2-5; a possible D gene is TRBD1 (6 bases). Trimming stripped 7 bases from V and 2 bases from J, with 12 bases between. CDR1 and CDR2 (germline): SGHRS, YFSETQ. This CDR3 is built from 13 residues.

The J gene is TRBJ2-5, the V gene TRBV30; D possibly corresponds to TRBD1 (6 bases). Germline CDR1 and CDR2: GTSNPN and SVGIG (reference sequence). The CDR3 is 12 residues long. V was cut by 1 base and J by 11 bases, with 14 bases left in between. CDR3 nucleotide sequence: TGTGCCTGGAGTGCGTTGGGACAACAGCAGTACTTC. Translating gives CAWSALGQQQYF. The full variable domain, its missing parts supplied by reference TRBV30 and TRBJ2-5, is SQTIHQWPATLVQPVGSPLSLECTVEGTSNPNLYWYRQAAGRGLQLLFYSVGIGQISSEVPQNLSASRPQDRQFILSSKKLLLSDSGFYLCAWSALGQQQYFGPGTRLLVL.

V and J are TRBV7-2 and TRBJ2-3; the D gene is possibly TRBD2 (5 bases). The length of the CDR3 is 12 residues. The germline V gene encodes CDR1 SGHTA and CDR2 FQGNSA. V lost 5 bases and J 8 bases, leaving 11 bases between the germline ends. CDR3 region: CASSTSTGTQYF. CDR3 sequence (DNA): TGTGCCAGCAGCACTAGTACGGGTACGCAGTATTTT.

This chain links TRBV6-2 or TRBV6-3 with TRBJ2-5; D assignment may be TRBD1 or TRBD2 (5 bases each). The DNA end lines up better with TRBJ2-1; the J call may be wrong. The CDR3 consists of 12 residues. Germline CDR1 reads MNHEY; CDR2 reads SVGEGT. The CDR3 nucleotides are TGTGCCAGCAGTTACTGGGGGAATGAGCAGTTCTTC. It is translated as CASSYWGNEQFF.